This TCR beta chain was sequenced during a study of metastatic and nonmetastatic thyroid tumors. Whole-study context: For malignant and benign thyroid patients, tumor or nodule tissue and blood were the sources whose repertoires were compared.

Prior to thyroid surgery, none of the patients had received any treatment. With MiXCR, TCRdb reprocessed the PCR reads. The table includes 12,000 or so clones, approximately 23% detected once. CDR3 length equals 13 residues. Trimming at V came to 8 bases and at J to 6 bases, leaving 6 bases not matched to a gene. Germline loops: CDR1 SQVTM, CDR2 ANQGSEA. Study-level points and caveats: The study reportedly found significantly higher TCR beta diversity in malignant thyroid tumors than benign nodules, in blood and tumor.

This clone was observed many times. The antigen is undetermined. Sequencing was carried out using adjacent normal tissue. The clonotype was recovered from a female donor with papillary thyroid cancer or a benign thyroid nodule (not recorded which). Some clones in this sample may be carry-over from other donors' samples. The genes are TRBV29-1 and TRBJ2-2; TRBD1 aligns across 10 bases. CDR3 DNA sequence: TGCAGCTCGACAGGGGGCGTCGCCGGGGAGCTGTTTTTT. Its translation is CSSTGGVAGELFF.